The 8 T cell receptor beta chains listed next were all sequenced from one sample in a study of identical twins. Via MiXCR, TCRdb re-called the 5' RACE reads, giving one row per CDR3 protein. The table records nearly 900,000 distinct CDR3 sequences, roughly an eighth of them present only once. The data were also submitted as part of a second study, on yellow fever vaccine responses in identical twins.

Input material: PBMCs. Receptors were obtained from a woman between 18 and 29 years old in good health.

This chain links TRBV6-5 with TRBJ1-6; the D gene is possibly TRBD1 (6 bases). The ends were cut back, 4 bases at V and 5 bases at J, with 9 bases in the middle. This CDR3 is 14 amino acids long. Per germline, CDR1 MNHEY and CDR2 SVGAGI. In DNA, the CDR3 is TGTGCCAGCAGTTCAACAGGGAATAATTCACCCCTCCACTTT. Amino acid sequence: CASSSTGNNSPLHF.

This clonotype was seen more than once but under ten times. The gene calls are TRBV5-6 and TRBJ2-2; D remains ambiguous. V dropped 0 bases and J dropped 5 bases, with 8 bases sitting between them. The length of the CDR3 is 14 residues. The germline V gene has CDR1 SGHDT and CDR2 YYEEEE. In nucleotides, the CDR3 is TGTGCCAGCAGCTTGGACGTCAGAACCGGGGAGCTGTTTTTT. This encodes CASSLDVRTGELFF.

This clonotype was seen a handful of times. The chain couples TRBV20-1 to TRBJ2-7; 9 positions agree with TRBD2. The J segment lost 3 bases and the V segment lost 6 bases, leaving 6 bases of the junction unmatched. CDR1 and CDR2 from the germline V gene are DFQATT and SNEGSKA (reference sequence). The CDR3 is 13 amino acids. The CDR3 sequence: CSALAGVYYEQYF. CDR3 coding DNA: TGCAGTGCCTTAGCGGGGGTCTACTACGAGCAGTACTTC.

This clonotype was picked up a small number of times. This chain links TRBV7-6 with TRBJ2-1, with 11 bases lining up with TRBD2. In germline, CDR1 is SGHVS, CDR2 FNYEAQ. CDR3 length: 17 residues. V shed 6 bases and J 2 bases; nucleotides not matched to a gene: 9. The CDR3 region is CASRRNLAGGTYNEQFF. The CDR3 nucleotides are TGTGCCAGCAGAAGAAACCTAGCGGGGGGAACCTACAATGAGCAGTTCTTC.

This clonotype was detected many times. The chain recombines TRBV29-1 with TRBJ2-1; 13 bases fit TRBD2. The CDR3 consists of 13 residues. Germline V lookup: CDR1 SQVTM, CDR2 ANQGSEA. Trimming cost V 6 bases and J 10 bases; bases outside gene matches: 6. DNA for the CDR3: TGCAGCGTGGAGAAGGGACTAGCGGGAGAGCAGTTCTTC. Amino acids: CSVEKGLAGEQFF.

This clonotype was counted a few times. The rearrangement links TRBV13 to TRBJ1-6; 11 bases are a match to TRBD1. The CDR3 has 16 amino acids. Per the germline V gene, CDR1 is PRHDT and CDR2 is FYEKMQ (reference sequence). J gave up 6 bases and V 5 bases, and 6 bases lay outside the gene matches. CDR3 DNA sequence: TGTGCCAGCAGCACCCCGGGACAGGGGGTTAATTCACCCCTCCACTTT. Protein product: CASSTPGQGVNSPLHF.

CDR3 region: CSASTGTDETQYF. For the CDR3, the DNA is TGCAGTGCTTCGACAGGGACAGACGAGACCCAGTACTTC. The rearrangement uses TRBV20-1 and TRBJ2-5, with TRBD1 matching 7 bases. CDR1 and CDR2 (germline): DFQATT, SNEGSKA (reference sequence). V was pared by 5 bases and J by 5 bases, with 8 bases of the junction left unmatched. The CDR3 has 13 amino acids.

This clonotype was observed a handful of times. This chain uses TRBV6-1 with TRBJ1-1; TRBD1 aligns across 9 bases. The germline V gene encodes CDR1 MNHNS and CDR2 SASEGT. V lost 7 bases, J lost 1 base, and 4 bases stayed unmatched. The CDR3 is 14 residues long. CDR3 sequence: CASMGTGSNTEAFF. In nucleotides, the CDR3 is TGTGCCAGCATGGGGACAGGGTCGAACACTGAAGCTTTCTTT.